Each of the 22 T cell receptor beta chains below was sequenced from the same sample in a study of T cells in Graves' hyperthyroidism and ophthalmopathy. Amplified TCR beta CDR3 regions derived from RNA transcripts. Carried out on the TCR CDR3, a first-round RT-PCR used the HTBI primer set. TCRdb processed the multiplex PCR reads anew with MiXCR; each CDR3 protein has one entry. Of approximately 610,000 distinct CDR3 sequences listed, approximately 14% were seen once; the top ten hold over 3.5%. Sequenced material: blood. The source is a woman aged 40-49 years with Graves' ophthalmopathy.

Regarding this clonotype: A junction boundary mismatches the germline segment, possibly from a read error. The chain uses TRBV12-3 or TRBV12-4 and TRBJ1-1, with D possibly being TRBD1 (6 bases). CDR3 length: 13 residues. CDR3 in amino acids: CASSPTGNPEAFF. CDR3 sequence (DNA): TGTGCCAGCAGTCCTACAGGGAACCCTGAAGCTTTCTTT.

In regard to this clonotype: Just one base apart from a much larger clone, this may be a read error. The rearrangement links TRBV10-3 to TRBJ2-7; D ambiguous. Germline V gene sequence: CDR1 ENHRY, CDR2 SYGVKD. V was clipped by 3 bases and J by 4 bases, with 13 bases between them. CDR3 length equals 14 residues. As DNA, the CDR3 is TGTGCCATCAGTGACCCGCGTCCGGAGTACGAGCAGTACTTC. Protein product: CAISDPRPEYEQYF.

This clonotype was seen ten or more times. The chain couples TRBV14 to TRBJ1-5; 9 positions agree with TRBD1. Germline V lookup: CDR1 SGHDN, CDR2 FVKESK. The CDR3 runs 15 residues. V gave up 4 bases and J gave up 11 bases; unmatched junction bases: 12. The CDR3 sequence: CASSPGPGTGRAQHF. The CDR3 bases are TGTGCCAGCAGCCCCGGTCCCGGGACAGGGCGGGCCCAGCATTTT.

This clonotype was seen at least ten times. This chain uses TRBV29-1 with TRBJ2-7, with D perhaps matching TRBD2 (6 bases). CDR1 is SQVTM, CDR2 ANQGSEA, per germline. Trimming left V 4 bases short and J 2 bases short, with 9 bases between. This CDR3 region has 12 residues. The CDR3 reads CSVGLGAYEQYF. As DNA, the CDR3 is TGCAGCGTTGGACTAGGAGCCTACGAGCAGTACTTC.

This clonotype was seen ten or more times. The rearrangement uses TRBV11-1 and TRBJ2-7; D call uncertain. CDR1 and CDR2 from the germline V gene are SGHAT and FQDESV (reference sequence). Trimming pared 6 bases from V and 0 bases from J, leaving 12 bases between. This CDR3 comprises 14 residues. In DNA, the CDR3 is TGTGCCAGCAGGGTAACCCCAATCTCCTACGAGCAGTACTTC. Amino acids: CASRVTPISYEQYF.

This clonotype has at least ten counts. The rearrangement joins TRBV20-1 to TRBJ2-7, with D perhaps matching TRBD2 (6 bases). There are 15 residues in the CDR3. Trimming shortened V by 0 bases and J by 1 base, and 13 bases separated the two germline ends. Germline CDR1 and CDR2: DFQATT and SNEGSKA (reference sequence). CDR3 nucleotides: TGCAGTGCTAGAGATGTCGGAGGGGAATCCTACGAGCAGTACTTC. As protein: CSARDVGGESYEQYF.

This clonotype was detected many times. The CDR3 spells CASSLKSEYTEAFF. The CDR3 region has the DNA TGTGCCAGCAGCTTAAAGTCAGAATACACTGAAGCTTTCTTT. This chain uses TRBV7-8 with TRBJ1-1; D is undetermined. The CDR3 loop spans 14 amino acids. CDR1 and CDR2 (germline): SGHVS, FQNEAQ. The ends were cut back, 2 bases at V and 3 bases at J, with 10 bases in the middle.

The chain carries TRBV29-1 and TRBJ2-1; TRBD2 agrees at 8 bases. Looked up from germline, CDR1 is SQVTM and CDR2 is ANQGSEA. With 3 bases clipped from V and 9 bases from J, the junction kept 13 bases outside the gene matches. The length of the CDR3 is 15 residues. CDR3 protein: CSVEFPGGPSGEQFF. The CDR3 DNA sequence: TGCAGCGTTGAGTTTCCGGGAGGGCCCTCGGGTGAGCAGTTCTTC.

This sequence joins TRBV12-3 or TRBV12-4 and TRBJ2-5; the D is unclear. CDR3 length: 13 amino acids. V gave up 5 bases and J gave up 5 bases, with 12 bases separating them. In DNA, the CDR3 is TGTGCCAGCAGTCGGCTGTGGTGGGAGACCCAGTACTTC. Its translation is CASSRLWWETQYF.

This clonotype has at least ten counts. This chain connects TRBV4-2 to TRBJ2-7, with 10 positions matching TRBD2. CDR1 is LGHNA and CDR2 is YNFKEQ in the germline V gene. This CDR3 is built from 14 residues. The ends lost 0 bases at V and 8 bases at J; junction bases unmatched: 4. The CDR3 nucleotides are TGTGCCAGCAGCCAAGATCCAACTAGCGGGAAGCAGTACTTC. Encoded protein: CASSQDPTSGKQYF.

This clonotype was seen repeatedly, ten times or more. The chain carries TRBV6-2 or TRBV6-3 and TRBJ2-5; unclear D gene. The germline V and J ends were trimmed by 6 bases and 5 bases, with 16 bases remaining between them. The CDR3 runs 14 residues. The V gene's germline CDR1 is MNHEY and CDR2 SVGEGT. In nucleotides, the CDR3 is TGTGCCAGCAGACAAGGCCCGTCTATGGAGACCCAGTACTTC. Protein product: CASRQGPSMETQYF.

The table lists this clonotype with many counts. The rearrangement joins TRBV5-4 to TRBJ1-1, with D maybe TRBD1 (5 bases). The CDR3 runs to 14 residues. The V gene's germline CDR1 is SGHNT and CDR2 YYREEE (reference sequence). Trimming shortened V by 2 bases and J by 4 bases, and 12 bases separated the two germline ends. CDR3 in DNA: TGTGCCAGCAGCTTTCGGGGGGAAATCACTGAAGCTTTCTTT. Translated: CASSFRGEITEAFF.

This clonotype was counted ten times or more. V is TRBV7-9 and J is TRBJ1-3; D is unclear. V was cut by 1 base and J by 4 bases, with 11 bases left in between. Germline lookup yields CDR1 SEHNR and CDR2 FQNEAQ (reference sequence). CDR3 length equals 15 residues. This CDR3 is CASSLVGSGGNTIYF. In nucleotides, the CDR3 is TGTGCCAGCAGCTTAGTTGGCAGTGGCGGAAACACCATATATTTT.

The sample holds many counts of this clonotype. V usage is TRBV2 and J usage is TRBJ1-1; no reliable D call. V was pared by 11 bases and J by 5 bases, with 12 bases between. The length of the CDR3 is 11 residues. Germline V lookup: CDR1 SNHLY, CDR2 FYNNEI. CDR3 sequence reads: CAWRVGTEAFF. The CDR3 coding sequence is TGTGCCTGGAGGGTGGGGACTGAAGCTTTCTTT.

This clonotype was seen repeatedly, ten times or more. The chain is built from TRBV5-5 and TRBJ1-2; 7 positions match TRBD1. CDR3 length: 16 residues. V gave up 0 bases and J gave up 3 bases; unmatched junction bases: 8. Germline assignment: CDR1 SGHKS and CDR2 YYEKEE (reference sequence). The CDR3 loop is CASSLGDSPKHYGYTF. The CDR3 bases are TGTGCCAGCAGCTTGGGGGACAGCCCAAAACACTATGGCTACACCTTC.

V usage is TRBV24-1 and J usage is TRBJ2-2; TRBD2 is a possible D gene (6 bases). There are 16 residues in the CDR3. V was trimmed by 0 bases and J by 6 bases, leaving 13 bases between them. The germline gives CDR1 KGHDR, CDR2 SFDVKD. The CDR3 is CATSDLGREFPGELFF. CDR3 in DNA: TGTGCCACCAGTGATTTGGGTCGGGAGTTCCCCGGGGAGCTGTTTTTT.

This clonotype was recorded many times. V is TRBV6-1 and J is TRBJ2-7; D gene ambiguous. V shed 5 bases and J shed 0 bases, with 11 bases lying between them. Germline values: CDR1 MNHNS, CDR2 SASEGT. The CDR3 has 14 amino acids. CDR3 residues: CASSTTELSYEQYF. Here the CDR3 DNA reads TGTGCCAGCAGTACGACGGAGCTCTCCTACGAGCAGTACTTC.

CDR3 loop: CASSQDRRAGVLDTQYF. CDR3 coding DNA: TGCGCCAGCAGCCAAGATCGCCGAGCGGGAGTACTAGATACGCAGTATTTT. The chain is built from TRBV4-1 and TRBJ2-3; TRBD2 matches at 8 bases. The CDR3 has 17 residues. Per germline, CDR1 MGHRA and CDR2 YSYEKL. The V gene end was trimmed by 0 bases and the J gene end by 5 bases; junction bases not matched to a gene: 10.

This clonotype appeared a few times. Given a much more abundant clone one base away, this may be a read error. The chain has TRBV7-2 and TRBJ2-7; the match to TRBD1 covers 7 bases. CDR1 is SGHTA, CDR2 FQGNSA, per germline. This CDR3 is 15 amino acids long. CDR3 protein: CASSVATGSSYEQYF. CDR3 nucleotides: TGTGCCAGCAGCGTAGCGACAGGGAGCTCCTACGAGCAGTACTTC.

This clonotype was seen ten or more times. V is TRBV19 and J is TRBJ1-5, with 10 bases aligning to TRBD1. This CDR3 contains 15 residues. In germline, CDR1 is LNHDA, CDR2 SQIVND (reference sequence). J lost 5 bases, V lost 6 bases, and 7 bases had no gene match. In DNA, the CDR3 is TGTGCCAGTAGCACCCTGACAGGGGGCGATCAGCCCCAGCATTTT. This sequence encodes CASSTLTGGDQPQHF. Full variable domain (missing parts from reference TRBV19 and TRBJ1-5): DGGITQSPKYLFRKEGQNVTLSCEQNLNHDAMYWYRQDPGQGLRLIYYSQIVNDFQKGDIAEGYSVSREKKESFPLTVTSAQKNPTAFYLCASSTLTGGDQPQHFGDGTRLSIL.

This clonotype came up a few times. J is TRBJ2-4 and V is TRBV12-3 or TRBV12-4; 7 bases match TRBD1. The V gene end was trimmed by 6 bases and the J gene end by 9 bases; junction bases not matched to a gene: 8. The CDR3 spans 13 residues. The DNA of the CDR3 is TGTGCCAGCAGGCCCACGACAGGGTTCATTCAGTACTTC. The encoded protein is CASRPTTGFIQYF.

Many counts were recorded for this clonotype. This sequence joins TRBV12-3 or TRBV12-4 and TRBJ2-7; TRBD2 might be the D (6 bases). Trimming took off 6 bases at V and 5 bases at J, with 20 bases between the two ends. There are 15 residues in the CDR3. CDR3 nucleotides: TGTGCCAGCAGCCGAAGACTAGAATCCTGGGACGAGCAGTACTTC. Translating it yields CASSRRLESWDEQYF.